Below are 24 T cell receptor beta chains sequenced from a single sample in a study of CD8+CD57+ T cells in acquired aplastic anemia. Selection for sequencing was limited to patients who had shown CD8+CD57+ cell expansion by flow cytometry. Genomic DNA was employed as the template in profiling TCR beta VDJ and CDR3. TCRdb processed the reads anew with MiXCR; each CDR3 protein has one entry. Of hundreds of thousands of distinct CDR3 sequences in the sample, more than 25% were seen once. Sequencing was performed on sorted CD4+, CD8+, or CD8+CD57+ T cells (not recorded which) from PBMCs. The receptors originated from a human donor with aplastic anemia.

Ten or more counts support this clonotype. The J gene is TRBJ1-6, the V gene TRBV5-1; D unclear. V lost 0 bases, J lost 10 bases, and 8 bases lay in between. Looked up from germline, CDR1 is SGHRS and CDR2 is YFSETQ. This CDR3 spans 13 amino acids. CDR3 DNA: TGCGCCAGCAGCTTGGAGGGAGGATCACCCCTCCACTTT. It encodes CASSLEGGSPLHF.

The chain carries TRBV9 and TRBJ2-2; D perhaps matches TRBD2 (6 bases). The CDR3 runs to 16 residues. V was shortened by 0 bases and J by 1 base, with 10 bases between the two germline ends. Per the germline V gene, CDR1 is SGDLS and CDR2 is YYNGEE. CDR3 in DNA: TGTGCCAGCAGCGTAGCGGGACTCATGAACACCGGGGAGCTGTTTTTT. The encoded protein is CASSVAGLMNTGELFF.

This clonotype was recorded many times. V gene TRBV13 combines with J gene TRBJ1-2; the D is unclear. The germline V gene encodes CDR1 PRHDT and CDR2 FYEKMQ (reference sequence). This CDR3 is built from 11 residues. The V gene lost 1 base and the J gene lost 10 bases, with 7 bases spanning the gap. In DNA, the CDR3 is TGTGCCAGCAGCTTAGATGTTGTCTACACCTTC. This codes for CASSLDVVYTF. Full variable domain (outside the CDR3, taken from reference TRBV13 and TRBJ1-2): AAGVIQSPRHLIKEKRETATLKCYPIPRHDTVYWYQQGPGQDPQFLISFYEKMQSDKGSIPDRFSAQQFSDYHSELNMSSLELGDSALYFCASSLDVVYTFGSGTRLTVV.

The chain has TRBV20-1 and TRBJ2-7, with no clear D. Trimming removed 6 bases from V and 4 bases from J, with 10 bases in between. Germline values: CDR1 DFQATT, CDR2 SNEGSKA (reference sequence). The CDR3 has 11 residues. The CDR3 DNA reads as TGCAGTGCCCCCGATAAATACGAGCAGTACTTC. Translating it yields CSAPDKYEQYF.

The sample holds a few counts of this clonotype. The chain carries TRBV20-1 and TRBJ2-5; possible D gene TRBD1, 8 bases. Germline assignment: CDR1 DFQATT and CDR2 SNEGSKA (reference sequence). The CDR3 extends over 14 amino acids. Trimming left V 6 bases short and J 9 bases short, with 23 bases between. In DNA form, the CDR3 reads TGCAGTGCCAGAACCACAGGGGGGGCCACACCCCAGTACTTC. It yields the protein CSARTTGGATPQYF.

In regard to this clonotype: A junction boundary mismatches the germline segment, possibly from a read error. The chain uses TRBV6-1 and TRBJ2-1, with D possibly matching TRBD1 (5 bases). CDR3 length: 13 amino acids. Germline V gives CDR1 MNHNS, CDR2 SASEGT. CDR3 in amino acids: CASSESGRSEQHF. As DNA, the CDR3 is TGTGCCAGCAGTGAATCAGGGCGCAGCGAGCAGCACTTC.

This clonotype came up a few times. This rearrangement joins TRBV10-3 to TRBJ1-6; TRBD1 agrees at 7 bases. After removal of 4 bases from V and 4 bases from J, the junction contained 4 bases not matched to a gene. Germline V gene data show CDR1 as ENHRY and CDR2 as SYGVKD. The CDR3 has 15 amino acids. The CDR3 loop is CAISVDREYNSPLHF. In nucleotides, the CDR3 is TGTGCCATCAGTGTTGACAGGGAGTATAATTCACCCCTCCACTTT.

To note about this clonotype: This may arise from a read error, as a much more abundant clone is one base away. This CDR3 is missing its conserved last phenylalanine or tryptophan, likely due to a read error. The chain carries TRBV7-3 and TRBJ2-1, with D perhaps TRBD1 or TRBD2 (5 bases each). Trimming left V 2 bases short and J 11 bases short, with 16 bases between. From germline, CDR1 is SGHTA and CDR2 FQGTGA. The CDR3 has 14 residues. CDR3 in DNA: TGTGCCAGCAGCTTAGGCGATGGGACGGCCCAGCAGTTCTCC. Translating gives CASSLGDGTAQQFS.

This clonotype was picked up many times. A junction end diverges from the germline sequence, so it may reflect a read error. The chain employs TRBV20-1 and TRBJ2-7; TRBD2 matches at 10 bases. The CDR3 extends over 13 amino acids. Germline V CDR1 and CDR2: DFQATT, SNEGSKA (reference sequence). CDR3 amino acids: CSARASGGSEQYF. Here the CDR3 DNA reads TGCAGTGCGAGAGCTAGCGGGGGCTCCGAGCAGTACTTC.

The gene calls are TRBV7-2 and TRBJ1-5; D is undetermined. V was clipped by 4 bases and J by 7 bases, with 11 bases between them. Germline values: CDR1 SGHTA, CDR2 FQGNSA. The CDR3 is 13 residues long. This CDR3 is CASSSNGEQPQHF. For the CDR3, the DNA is TGTGCCAGCAGCTCTAACGGTGAACAGCCCCAGCATTTT.

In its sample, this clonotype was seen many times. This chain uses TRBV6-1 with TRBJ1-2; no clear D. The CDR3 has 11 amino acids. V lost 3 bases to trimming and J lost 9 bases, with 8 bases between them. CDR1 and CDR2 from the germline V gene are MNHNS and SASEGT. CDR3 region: CASSETSSYTF. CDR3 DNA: TGTGCCAGCAGTGAGACCAGCAGCTACACCTTC.

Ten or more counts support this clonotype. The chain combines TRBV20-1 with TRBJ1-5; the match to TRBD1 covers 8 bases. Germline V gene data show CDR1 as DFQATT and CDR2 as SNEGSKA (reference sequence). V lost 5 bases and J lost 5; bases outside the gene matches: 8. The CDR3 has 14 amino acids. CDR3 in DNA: TGCAGTGCTGCCAGGACAGGGACCTATCAGCCCCAGCATTTT. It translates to CSAARTGTYQPQHF.

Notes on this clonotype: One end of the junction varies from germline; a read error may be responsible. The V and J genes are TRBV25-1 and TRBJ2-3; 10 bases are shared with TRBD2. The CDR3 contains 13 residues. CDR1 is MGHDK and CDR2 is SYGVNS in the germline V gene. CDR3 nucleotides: TGTGCTAGCACTAGCGGGGGCACAGATACGCAGTATTTT. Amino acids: CASTSGGTDTQYF. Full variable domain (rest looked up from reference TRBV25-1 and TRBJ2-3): EADIYQTPRYLVIGTGKKITLECSQTMGHDKMYWYQQDPGMELHLIHYSYGVNSTEKGDLSSESTVSRIRTEHFPLTLESARPSHTSQYLCASTSGGTDTQYFGPGTRLTVL.

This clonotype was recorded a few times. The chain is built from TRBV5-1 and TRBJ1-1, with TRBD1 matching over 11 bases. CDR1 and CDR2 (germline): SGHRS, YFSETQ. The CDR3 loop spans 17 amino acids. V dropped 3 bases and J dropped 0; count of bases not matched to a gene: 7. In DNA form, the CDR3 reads TGCGCCAGCAGCTGGGGACAGGGGGTCCTACTGAACACTGAAGCTTTCTTT. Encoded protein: CASSWGQGVLLNTEAFF.

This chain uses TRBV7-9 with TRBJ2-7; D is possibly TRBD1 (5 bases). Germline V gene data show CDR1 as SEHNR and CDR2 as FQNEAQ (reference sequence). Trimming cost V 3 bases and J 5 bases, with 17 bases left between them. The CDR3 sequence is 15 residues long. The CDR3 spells CASSFGGAPRHEQYF. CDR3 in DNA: TGTGCCAGCAGCTTTGGTGGGGCCCCTAGACACGAGCAGTACTTC.

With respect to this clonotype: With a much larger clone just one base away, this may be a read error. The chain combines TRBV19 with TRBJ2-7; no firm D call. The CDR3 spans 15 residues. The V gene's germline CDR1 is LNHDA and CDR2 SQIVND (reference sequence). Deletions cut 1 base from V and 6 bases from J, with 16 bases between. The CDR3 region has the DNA TGTGCCAGTAGTATAGTAGTCGACTTTTTTGGCGAGCAGTACTTC. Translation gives CASSIVVDFFGEQYF.

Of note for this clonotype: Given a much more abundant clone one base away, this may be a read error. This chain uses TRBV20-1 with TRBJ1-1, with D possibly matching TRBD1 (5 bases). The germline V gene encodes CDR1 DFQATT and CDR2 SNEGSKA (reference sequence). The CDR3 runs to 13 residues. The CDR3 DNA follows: TGCAGTGCTAGACAGGACATGAACATTGAAGCTTTCTTT. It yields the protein CSARQDMNIEAFF.

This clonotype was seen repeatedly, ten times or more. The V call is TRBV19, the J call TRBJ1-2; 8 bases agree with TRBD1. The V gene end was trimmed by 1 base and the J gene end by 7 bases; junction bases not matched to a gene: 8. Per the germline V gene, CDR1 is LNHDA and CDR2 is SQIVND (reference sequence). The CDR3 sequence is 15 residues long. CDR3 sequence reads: CASSIGRDRRTGYTF. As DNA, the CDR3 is TGTGCCAGTAGTATAGGCCGGGACAGGAGGACTGGCTACACCTTC. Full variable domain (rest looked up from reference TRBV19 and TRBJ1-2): DGGITQSPKYLFRKEGQNVTLSCEQNLNHDAMYWYRQDPGQGLRLIYYSQIVNDFQKGDIAEGYSVSREKKESFPLTVTSAQKNPTAFYLCASSIGRDRRTGYTFGSGTRLTVV.

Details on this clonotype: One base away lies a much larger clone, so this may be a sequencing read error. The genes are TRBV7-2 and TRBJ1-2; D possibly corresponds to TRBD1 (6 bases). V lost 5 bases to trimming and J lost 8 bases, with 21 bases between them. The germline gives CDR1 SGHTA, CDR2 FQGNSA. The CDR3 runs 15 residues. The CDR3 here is CASSLGGHPEEGYTF. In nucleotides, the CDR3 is TGTGCCAGCAGCCTAGGGGGACACCCCGAAGAGGGCTACACCTTC.

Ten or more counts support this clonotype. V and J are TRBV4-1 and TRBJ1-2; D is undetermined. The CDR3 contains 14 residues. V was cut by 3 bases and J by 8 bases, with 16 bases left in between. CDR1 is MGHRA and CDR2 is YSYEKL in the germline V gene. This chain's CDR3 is CASSQIGTMGGYTF. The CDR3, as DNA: TGCGCCAGCAGCCAGATTGGTACAATGGGAGGCTACACCTTC.

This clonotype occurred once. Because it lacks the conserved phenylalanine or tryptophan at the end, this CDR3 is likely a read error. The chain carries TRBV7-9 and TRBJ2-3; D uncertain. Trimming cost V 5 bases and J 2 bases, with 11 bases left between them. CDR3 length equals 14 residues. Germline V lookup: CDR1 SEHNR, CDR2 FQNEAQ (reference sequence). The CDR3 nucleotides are TGTGCCAGCAGCCCCCGAGCGAACACAGATACGCAGTATCTT. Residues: CASSPRANTDTQYL.

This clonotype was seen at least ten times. CDR3 sequence reads: CSFRTPGQRMNTEAFF. CDR3 DNA sequence: TGCAGTTTTCGAACTCCGGGACAGAGGATGAACACTGAAGCTTTCTTT. The J gene is TRBJ1-1, the V gene TRBV29-1; 7 bases are a match to TRBD1. CDR3 length: 16 residues. Germline V CDR1 and CDR2: SQVTM, ANQGSEA.

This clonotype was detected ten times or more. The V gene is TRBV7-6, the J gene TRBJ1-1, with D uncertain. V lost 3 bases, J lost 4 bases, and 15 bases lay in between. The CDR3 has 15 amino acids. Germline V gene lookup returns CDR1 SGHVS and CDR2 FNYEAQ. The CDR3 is CASSFRSNGATEAFF. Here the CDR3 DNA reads TGTGCCAGCAGCTTTAGGAGTAACGGAGCCACTGAAGCTTTCTTT.

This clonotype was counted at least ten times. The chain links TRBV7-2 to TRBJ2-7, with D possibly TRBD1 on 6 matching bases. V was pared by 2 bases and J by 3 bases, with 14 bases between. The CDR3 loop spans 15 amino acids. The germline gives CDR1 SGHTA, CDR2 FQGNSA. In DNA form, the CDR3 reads TGTGCCAGCAGCTTAACTACAGGGTTGTTCTACGAGCAGTACTTC. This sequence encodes CASSLTTGLFYEQYF.